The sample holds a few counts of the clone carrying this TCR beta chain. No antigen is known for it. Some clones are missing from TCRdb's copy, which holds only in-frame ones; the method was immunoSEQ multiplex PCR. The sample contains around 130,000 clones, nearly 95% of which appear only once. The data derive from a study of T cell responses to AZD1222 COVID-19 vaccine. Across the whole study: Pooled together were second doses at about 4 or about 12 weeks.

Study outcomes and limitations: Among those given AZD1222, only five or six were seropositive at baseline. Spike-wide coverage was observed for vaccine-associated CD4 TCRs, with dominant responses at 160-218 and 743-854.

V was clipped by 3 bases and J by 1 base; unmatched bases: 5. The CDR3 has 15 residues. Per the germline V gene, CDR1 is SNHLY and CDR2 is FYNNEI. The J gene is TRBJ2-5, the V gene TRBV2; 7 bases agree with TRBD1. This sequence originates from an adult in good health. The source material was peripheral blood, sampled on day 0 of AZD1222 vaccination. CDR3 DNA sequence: TGTGCCAGCAGTGAGTGGGACAGCTCCCAAGAGACCCAGTACTTC. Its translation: CASSEWDSSQETQYF.